These 30 T cell receptor beta chains came from one sample sequenced in a study of CXCR3-negative and CXCR3-positive naive CD8 T cells (dated by TCRdb to 2018 to 2020). Overall results and qualifications from the work: TRB CDR3s from CXCR3-positive naive cells showed higher hydrophobicity (lower Kidera factor 4), lower energy, and higher strength and volume indices than CXCR3-negative naive cells.

These receptors have no identified antigens. Instrument used: NextSeq 550. The Human TCR Profiling Kit (MiLaboratory) was used to make UMI-labeled 5' RACE TRB cDNA libraries. TCRdb reprocessed the public reads and reports one entry per CDR3 protein sequence, without DNA. The table held for this sample gives roughly 120,000 distinct CDR3 sequences. Roughly 0.59% of the sample rests with the top ten. Material for sequencing was naive CXCR3+ CD8+ T cells from blood. What this sample's cell subset or site label stands for: CD45RO-CCR7+CD27+CD95- naive CD8+ T cells expressing CXCR3 (TNR3+). The receptors were gathered from a human donor in good health. Some clones in this sample may be carry-over from other donors' samples.

The gene calls are TRBV19 and TRBJ1-2; no DNA is available, so the TRBD1 call from TCRdb remains unchecked. Germline assignment: CDR1 LNHDA and CDR2 SQIVND (reference sequence). This CDR3 is 18 amino acids long. The CDR3 protein is CASSIGAGFQLLNYGYTF.

The chain has TRBV20-1 and TRBJ2-1; the D call from TCRdb, TRBD1, cannot be confirmed without DNA. The CDR3 length is 18 residues. Germline-derived CDR1 and CDR2 are DFQATT and SNEGSKA (reference sequence). CDR3 sequence reads: CSARDTLTTLSSYNEQFF.

The rearrangement joins TRBV6-6 to TRBJ1-1. This CDR3 spans 14 amino acids. CDR1 is MNHNY, CDR2 SVGAGI, per germline (reference sequence). The CDR3 reads CASSSFPENTEAFF.

CDR3 in amino acids: CASSFTPTYEQYF. This chain joins TRBV27 and TRBJ2-7. CDR1 and CDR2 from the germline V gene are MNHEY and SMNVEV (reference sequence). The CDR3 extends over 13 amino acids.

V usage is TRBV15 and J usage is TRBJ2-7; with no DNA, the TCRdb D assignment of TRBD2 cannot be verified. Germline-derived CDR1 and CDR2 are LNHNV and YYDKDF (reference sequence). The CDR3 covers 16 residues. The CDR3: CATSREVGGSTGEQYF.

V gene TRBV13 combines with J gene TRBJ2-7; TCRdb designates TRBD2, a call that cannot be tested without DNA. This CDR3 is built from 16 residues. The germline V gene encodes CDR1 PRHDT and CDR2 FYEKMQ (reference sequence). The CDR3 sequence is CASSLTGTSGSYEQYF.

The chain carries TRBV29-1 and TRBJ1-1. The length of the CDR3 is 13 residues. Germline V lookup: CDR1 SQVTM, CDR2 ANQGSEA. The CDR3 region is CSAPGLSNTEAFF.

The chain recombines TRBV13 with TRBJ2-5; TCRdb indicates TRBD2, and absent DNA this call remains unverified. This CDR3 is 14 amino acids long. Germline-derived CDR1 and CDR2 are PRHDT and FYEKMQ (reference sequence). This chain's CDR3 is CASSGGREEETQYF.

The chain carries TRBV15 and TRBJ2-7; TCRdb's D gene call, TRBD1, goes unchecked for lack of DNA. Germline values: CDR1 LNHNV, CDR2 YYDKDF (reference sequence). This CDR3 has 12 amino acids. CDR3 amino acids: CATSRDFWTMYF.

The chain couples TRBV4-1 to TRBJ1-5. This CDR3 comprises 14 residues. Germline V lookup: CDR1 MGHRA, CDR2 YSYEKL. This chain's CDR3 is CASSQERTNQPQHF.

The chain links TRBV11-2 to TRBJ1-2. The CDR3 length is 16 residues. The germline V gene encodes CDR1 SGHAT and CDR2 FQNNGV. CDR3 loop: CASSLVTQNSDYGYTF.

The CDR3 sequence: CASTWGSGANVLTF. The chain uses TRBV5-4 and TRBJ2-6. CDR1 SGHNT and CDR2 YYREEE come from the germline V gene (reference sequence). This CDR3 region has 14 residues.

V and J are TRBV12-3 or TRBV12-4 and TRBJ2-2; TCRdb lists TRBD1, though no DNA is available to test this call. The CDR3 length is 16 residues. The CDR3 here is CASGTRTGANTGELFF.

The chain couples TRBV11-3 to TRBJ2-1; checking the TCRdb D call of TRBD1 is not possible without DNA. The CDR3 covers 13 residues. CDR1 is SGHNT, CDR2 YENEEA, per germline. The CDR3 reads CASRPMGGNEQFF.

This chain links TRBV6-5 with TRBJ2-7; lacking DNA, the TRBD1 call made by TCRdb goes unchecked. The CDR3 length is 17 residues. Germline V gene data show CDR1 as MNHEY and CDR2 as SVGAGI. The CDR3: CASSYSTPGQGTYEQYF.

This chain uses TRBV7-6 with TRBJ2-1; without DNA, the TCRdb call of TRBD1 cannot be checked. The CDR3 has 15 residues. Germline V lookup: CDR1 SGHVS, CDR2 FNYEAQ. CDR3 amino acids: CASSFSGGAIDEQFF.

V usage is TRBV25-1 and J usage is TRBJ2-3; TCRdb picks TRBD2, but there is no DNA to check that call. Germline lookup yields CDR1 MGHDK and CDR2 SYGVNS. The CDR3 totals 16 residues. This CDR3 is CASRSWGSGVTDTQYF.

V usage is TRBV29-1 and J usage is TRBJ1-1. Per the germline V gene, CDR1 is SQVTM and CDR2 is ANQGSEA. This CDR3 has 12 residues. The chain's CDR3 is CSVEEGSTEAFF.

CDR3: CASSWDVTEAFF. The chain uses TRBV7-9 and TRBJ1-1. This CDR3 region has 12 residues. CDR1 is SEHNR, CDR2 FQNEAQ, per germline (reference sequence).

V and J are TRBV21-1 and TRBJ1-5; as DNA is missing, the TRBD1 call by TCRdb cannot be tested. TRBV21-1 is deemed a pseudogene. The CDR3 contains 19 residues. CDR3 sequence: CASSNRPQGERDSEQPQHF.

The chain has TRBV7-9 and TRBJ1-1. The CDR3 loop spans 12 amino acids. Germline values: CDR1 SEHNR, CDR2 FQNEAQ (reference sequence). The CDR3 here is CASTPEGAGAFF.

The chain recombines TRBV29-1 with TRBJ1-1; without DNA, the TCRdb call of TRBD1 cannot be checked. The CDR3 runs to 13 residues. Germline values: CDR1 SQVTM, CDR2 ANQGSEA. This CDR3 reads CSEKTGSGTEAFF.

This chain uses TRBV10-1 with TRBJ1-1. The length of the CDR3 is 13 residues. Germline V lookup: CDR1 WNHNN, CDR2 SYGVQD (reference sequence). The CDR3 region is CASSEGANAEAFF.

The chain uses TRBV6-5 and TRBJ1-1. The V gene's germline CDR1 is MNHEY and CDR2 SVGAGI. The CDR3 is 14 residues long. The CDR3 spells CASSYSISSNEAFF.

This chain uses TRBV7-9 with TRBJ2-1; the D call from TCRdb, TRBD1, cannot be confirmed without DNA. CDR3 size: 16 residues. CDR1 is SEHNR, CDR2 FQNEAQ, per germline (reference sequence). CDR3 sequence: CASSPPDHYPVGEQFF.

The chain combines TRBV11-3 with TRBJ2-1; without DNA, the TCRdb call of TRBD2 cannot be checked. The V gene's germline CDR1 is SGHNT and CDR2 YENEEA. The CDR3 is 15 residues long. CDR3 region: CASSLGGNSGVEQFF. Full variable domain (missing parts from reference TRBV11-3 and TRBJ2-1): EAGVVQSPRYKIIEKKQPVAFWCNPISGHNTLYWYLQNLGQGPELLIRYENEEAVDDSQLPKDRFSAERLKGVDSTLKIQPAELGDSAVYLCASSLGGNSGVEQFFGPGTRLTVL.

The CDR3 is CSVGQDSYEQYF. The chain links TRBV29-1 to TRBJ2-7. Germline CDR1 SQVTM, CDR2 ANQGSEA. CDR3 length: 12 residues.

V usage is TRBV7-9 and J usage is TRBJ2-7; TCRdb returns TRBD1, unconfirmable since there is no DNA. Germline V lookup: CDR1 SEHNR, CDR2 FQNEAQ (reference sequence). This CDR3 is built from 16 residues. This CDR3 is CASSPSGTGPSYEQYF. Drawing the rest from reference TRBV7-9 and TRBJ2-7, the complete variable domain is DTGVSQNPRHKITKRGQNVTFRCDPISEHNRLYWYRQTLGQGPEFLTYFQNEAQLEKSRLLSDRFSAERPKGSFSTLEIQRTEQGDSAMYLCASSPSGTGPSYEQYFGPGTRLTVT.

This chain joins TRBV12-3 or TRBV12-4 and TRBJ2-3. The CDR3 covers 13 residues. The chain's CDR3 is CASSVDVDDTQYF.

The rearrangement uses TRBV15 and TRBJ2-7; TCRdb selects TRBD2, and the lack of DNA leaves this call unchecked. The CDR3 spans 16 residues. The germline V gene encodes CDR1 LNHNV and CDR2 YYDKDF (reference sequence). Here the CDR3 reads CATSRVSGEGREEQYF.